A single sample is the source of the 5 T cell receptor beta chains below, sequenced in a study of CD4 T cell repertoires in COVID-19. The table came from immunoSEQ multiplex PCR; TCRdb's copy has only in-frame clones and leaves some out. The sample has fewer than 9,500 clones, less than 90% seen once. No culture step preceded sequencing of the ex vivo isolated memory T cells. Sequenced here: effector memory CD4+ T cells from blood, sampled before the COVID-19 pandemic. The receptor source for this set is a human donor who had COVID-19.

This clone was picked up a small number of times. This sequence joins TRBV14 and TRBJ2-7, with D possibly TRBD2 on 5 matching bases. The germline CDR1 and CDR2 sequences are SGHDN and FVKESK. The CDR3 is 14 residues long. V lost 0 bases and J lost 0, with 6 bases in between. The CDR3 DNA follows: TGTGCCAGCAGCCAAGAAGAGGGCTCCTACGAGCAGTACTTC. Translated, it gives CASSQEEGSYEQYF.

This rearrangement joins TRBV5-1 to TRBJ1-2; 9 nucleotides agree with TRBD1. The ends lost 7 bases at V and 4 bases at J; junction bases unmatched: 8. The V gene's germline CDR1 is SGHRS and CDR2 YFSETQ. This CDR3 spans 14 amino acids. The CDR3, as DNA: TGCGCCAGCGAGGGGGGGACAGGGCTCTATGGCTACACCTTC. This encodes CASEGGTGLYGYTF.

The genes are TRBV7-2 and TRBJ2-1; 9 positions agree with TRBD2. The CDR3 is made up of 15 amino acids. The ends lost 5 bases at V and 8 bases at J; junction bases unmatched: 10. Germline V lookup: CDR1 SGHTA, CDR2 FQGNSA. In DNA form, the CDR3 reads TGTGCCAGCAGCGAGGGCGGGAGGGCCGGTGATGAGCAGTTCTTC. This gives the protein CASSEGGRAGDEQFF.

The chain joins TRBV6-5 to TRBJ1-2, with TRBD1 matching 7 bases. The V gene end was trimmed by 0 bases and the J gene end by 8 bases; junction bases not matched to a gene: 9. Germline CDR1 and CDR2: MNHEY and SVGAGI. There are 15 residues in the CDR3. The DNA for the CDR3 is TGTGCCAGCAGTTACTCCTCCGGACAGGTAGACGGCTACACCTTC. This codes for CASSYSSGQVDGYTF.

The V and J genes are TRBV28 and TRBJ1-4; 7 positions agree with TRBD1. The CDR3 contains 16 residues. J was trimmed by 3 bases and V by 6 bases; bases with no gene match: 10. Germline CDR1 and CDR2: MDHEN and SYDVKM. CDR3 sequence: CASRRSGGTANEKLFF. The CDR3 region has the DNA TGTGCCAGCAGACGGAGCGGGGGGACAGCTAATGAAAAACTGTTTTTT.